The 13 T cell receptor beta chains presented below share a single source sample, sequenced in a study of T cells in Graves' hyperthyroidism and ophthalmopathy. TCR beta CDR3 regions were amplified from RNA. Initially, a first-round RT-PCR of the TCR CDR3 employed the HTBI primer set. MiXCR was run by TCRdb on the multiplex PCR reads, yielding one entry per CDR3 protein. The table has 660,000 or so distinct CDR3 sequences, 45% seen once; the top ten hold 7% to 7.5%. Sequencing input: peripheral blood or thyroid tissue (not recorded which). These receptors were obtained from an adult man with Graves' disease, either hyperthyroidism or ophthalmopathy (not recorded which).

J is TRBJ1-1 and V is TRBV29-1; the match to TRBD1 covers 11 bases. The germline V gene encodes CDR1 SQVTM and CDR2 ANQGSEA. The junction had 9 bases not matched to a gene; V was cut back by 4 bases and J by 11 bases. This CDR3 has 13 residues. The CDR3 loop is CSVGVGQGATAFF. CDR3 nucleotides: TGCAGCGTTGGGGTTGGACAGGGGGCTACGGCTTTCTTT.

Comments on this clonotype: A junction end diverges from the germline sequence, so it may reflect a read error. The V call is TRBV6-5, the J call TRBJ2-5; D call uncertain. The CDR3 consists of 12 residues. The germline V gene has CDR1 MNHEY and CDR2 SVGAGI. In nucleotides, the CDR3 is TGTGCCACCAGTTATGAGTGGGTAACTCAGTACTTC. This gives the protein CATSYEWVTQYF.

This clonotype was found a few times. The junction departs from the called germline gene at one end, perhaps through a read error. V gene TRBV2 combines with J gene TRBJ1-4; tentatively, D is TRBD1 (6 bases). The CDR3 length is 13 residues. Germline CDR1 SNHLY, CDR2 FYNNEI. CDR3 bases: TGTGCCAGCAGAGAAGGGACACGTGAAAAACTGTTTTTT. It codes for CASREGTREKLFF.

CDR3 region: CASSGVGQGFSQPQHF. CDR3 nucleotides: TGTGCCAGCAGTGGTGTCGGACAGGGTTTTAGTCAGCCCCAGCATTTT. This chain uses TRBV25-1 with TRBJ1-5; 8 bases align to TRBD1. The CDR3 sequence is 16 residues long. The germline CDR1 and CDR2 sequences are MGHDK and SYGVNS. V was clipped by 4 bases and J by 6 bases; unmatched bases: 11.

This clonotype was counted ten times or more. The gene calls are TRBV10-3 and TRBJ1-2; D is uncertain. CDR1 and CDR2 from the germline V gene are ENHRY and SYGVKD. The CDR3 extends over 11 amino acids. Between the trimmed V and J ends, which lost 3 bases and 8 bases, there was a span of 7 bases. In DNA form, the CDR3 reads TGTGCCATCAGTGAAACTCAGGGCTACACCTTC. It codes for CAISETQGYTF.

This chain links TRBV5-1 with TRBJ1-4; 9 bases map to TRBD1. This CDR3 has 15 residues. J lost 8 bases, V lost 2 bases, and 7 bases had no gene match. Germline CDR1 reads SGHRS; CDR2 reads YFSETQ. Here the CDR3 reads CASSFVGQGGEKLFF. The CDR3, as DNA: TGCGCCAGCAGCTTTGTGGGACAGGGAGGGGAAAAACTGTTTTTT.

The sample holds a few counts of this clonotype. CDR3 sequence: CASSSGTLEQYF. For the CDR3, the DNA is TGTGCCAGCAGCTCCGGGACCCTCGAGCAGTACTTC. V usage is TRBV7-9 and J usage is TRBJ2-7; D tentatively reads TRBD1 or TRBD2 (5 bases each). Germline V gene sequence: CDR1 SEHNR, CDR2 FQNEAQ (reference sequence). V was clipped by 4 bases and J by 6 bases, with 10 bases between them. The CDR3 has 12 amino acids.

The chain couples TRBV20-1 to TRBJ1-2; TRBD1 matches 8 bases. CDR1 DFQATT and CDR2 SNEGSKA come from the germline V gene (reference sequence). This CDR3 has 14 residues. V was clipped by 3 bases and J by 2 bases; unmatched bases: 5. CDR3 protein: CSARTGQANYGYTF. The CDR3 DNA sequence: TGCAGTGCTAGGACGGGACAGGCCAACTATGGCTACACCTTC.

The chain combines TRBV5-1 with TRBJ1-6; 8 nucleotides line up with TRBD1. The CDR3 extends over 17 amino acids. V shed 0 bases and J 7 bases; nucleotides not matched to a gene: 9. CDR1 is SGHRS, CDR2 YFSETQ, per germline. Written as DNA, the CDR3 is TGCGCCAGCAGCTTGGGTCTCGGACAGGGCCTAAATTCACCCCTCCACTTT. Its protein product is CASSLGLGQGLNSPLHF.

The rearrangement joins TRBV2 to TRBJ2-7, with 7 bases fitting TRBD2. Germline V gene lookup returns CDR1 SNHLY and CDR2 FYNNEI. There are 11 residues in the CDR3. Unmatched junction bases numbered 7, after V lost 11 bases and J lost 6 bases. CDR3 loop: CAGRAMGEQYF. The CDR3, as DNA: TGTGCCGGGAGGGCAATGGGCGAGCAGTACTTC.

This clonotype has just a few counts. The chain joins TRBV7-8 to TRBJ2-7, with 11 bases that match TRBD2. Trimming at V came to 5 bases and at J to 6 bases, leaving 15 bases not matched to a gene. Looked up from germline, CDR1 is SGHVS and CDR2 is FQNEAQ. The CDR3 length is 17 residues. This CDR3 reads CASSHSLRLAGSGEQYF. CDR3 sequence (DNA): TGTGCCAGCAGCCACTCACTCCGACTAGCGGGAAGCGGCGAGCAGTACTTC.

This sequence joins TRBV6-1 and TRBJ2-7, with 13 positions matching TRBD2. Losses at the gene ends were 6 bases for V and 6 bases for J; bases not matched to a gene: 5. CDR3 size: 14 residues. The V gene's germline CDR1 is MNHNS and CDR2 SASEGT. CDR3 in amino acids: CASRTTSGRGEQYF. The DNA for the CDR3 is TGTGCCAGCAGAACTACTAGCGGGAGGGGCGAGCAGTACTTC.

The table lists this clonotype with many counts. Its ends do not fully match the called genes, so a read error is possible. The chain couples TRBV10-2 to TRBJ2-7; no definite D call. CDR1 WSHSY and CDR2 SAAADI come from the germline V gene. The CDR3 runs 11 residues. CDR3: CASSDSYEQYF. Written as DNA, the CDR3 is TGTGCCAGCAGCGACTCCTACGAGCAGTACTTC.